Shown below are 29 T cell receptor beta chains from a single sample sequenced in a study of blood T cell repertoires in COVID-19. Data came from immunoSEQ multiplex PCR; TCRdb stores just in-frame clones and leaves some out. The sample records 45,000 to 50,000 clones, around nine tenths being singletons. Input material: peripheral blood. These receptors were collected from a man aged 50 to 59 with acute or convalescent COVID-19.

The rearrangement links TRBV12-5 to TRBJ1-6; D is unclear. The CDR3 sequence is 14 residues long. Trimming stripped 2 bases from V and 6 bases from J, with 8 bases between. Germline-derived CDR1 and CDR2 are LGHNT and FRNRAP. As DNA, the CDR3 is TGTGCTAGTGGTTTGTTACAGAGTAATTCACCCCTCCACTTT. Protein sequence: CASGLLQSNSPLHF.

This clone has a handful of counts. The chain joins TRBV2 to TRBJ1-1; the D gene is possibly TRBD1 (5 bases). This CDR3 region has 13 residues. The germline V gene encodes CDR1 SNHLY and CDR2 FYNNEI. V shed 6 bases and J shed 1 base, with 9 bases lying between them. CDR3 bases: TGTGCCAGCAGGCGGGACCAGAACACTGAAGCTTTCTTT. Protein sequence: CASRRDQNTEAFF.

V usage is TRBV9 and J usage is TRBJ2-7, with a possible D match to TRBD2 (5 bases). With 0 bases removed from V and 3 bases from J, the gap between germline ends came to 13 bases. The germline gives CDR1 SGDLS, CDR2 YYNGEE. This CDR3 spans 15 amino acids. The CDR3 nucleotides are TGTGCCAGCAGCGTAGCGGGTAGCGCATACTACGAGCAGTACTTC. It is translated as CASSVAGSAYYEQYF.

The rearrangement links TRBV7-2 to TRBJ2-2; no reliable D call. The V gene lost 4 bases and the J gene lost 8 bases, with 8 bases spanning the gap. Germline-derived CDR1 and CDR2 are SGHTA and FQGNSA. The CDR3 extends over 12 amino acids. The CDR3 region has the DNA TGTGCCAGCAGCTCACTCGGTGGGGAGCTGTTTTTT. As protein: CASSSLGGELFF.

The gene calls are TRBV19 and TRBJ1-5; TRBD1 agrees at 7 bases. The germline CDR1 and CDR2 sequences are LNHDA and SQIVND (reference sequence). The ends lost 3 bases at V and 8 bases at J; junction bases unmatched: 13. The CDR3 runs 16 residues. The CDR3, as DNA: TGTGCCAGTAGTATGGGACAGCAGGGGTTTTGGGAGCCCCAGCATTTT. It specifies CASSMGQQGFWEPQHF.

This chain uses TRBV18 with TRBJ2-2, with 7 nucleotides matching TRBD1. Germline V CDR1 and CDR2: KGHSH, LQKENI. CDR3 length equals 14 residues. J gave up 5 bases and V 3 bases, and 3 bases lay outside the gene matches. The CDR3 DNA sequence: TGTGCCAGCTCACCGGGACAGACGACCGGGGAGCTGTTTTTT. Protein product: CASSPGQTTGELFF.

The chain is built from TRBV28 and TRBJ2-3; TRBD1 aligns across 7 bases. CDR3 size: 15 residues. Germline lookup yields CDR1 MDHEN and CDR2 SYDVKM. After removal of 5 bases from V and 8 bases from J, the junction contained 13 bases not matched to a gene. The CDR3: CASSLRQGALGTQYF. In nucleotides, the CDR3 is TGTGCCAGCAGTCTGCGACAGGGCGCCTTGGGTACGCAGTATTTT.

DNA of the CDR3: TGTGCCAGCAGCTTCGGGATCACGTCAAGCACAGATACGCAGTATTTT. This codes for CASSFGITSSTDTQYF. The chain is built from TRBV7-2 and TRBJ2-3; maybe TRBD2 (5 bases). The germline V gene has CDR1 SGHTA and CDR2 FQGNSA. Trimming cost V 3 bases and J 0 bases, with 13 bases left between them. The CDR3 is 16 residues long.

The rearrangement joins TRBV3-1 (or the pseudogene TRBV3-2) to TRBJ2-3, with TRBD2 matching 8 bases. The V gene's germline CDR1 is LGHDT and CDR2 YNNKEL (reference sequence). There are 15 residues in the CDR3. The ends lost 2 bases at V and 2 bases at J; junction bases unmatched: 3. DNA for the CDR3: TGTGCCAGCAGCCAATACGGGGGGGCCACAGATACGCAGTATTTT. Its translation: CASSQYGGATDTQYF.

This chain uses TRBV2 with TRBJ1-5, with D perhaps matching TRBD1 (6 bases). Looked up from germline, CDR1 is SNHLY and CDR2 is FYNNEI. The CDR3 length is 14 residues. The V and J ends lost 1 base and 6 bases respectively, with 10 bases between them. This CDR3 is CASSEDRVVQPQHF. Here the CDR3 DNA reads TGTGCCAGCAGTGAAGACAGGGTAGTTCAGCCCCAGCATTTT.

The genes are TRBV7-6 and TRBJ2-2; TRBD1 matches 11 bases. CDR3 length equals 17 residues. With 2 bases clipped from V and 5 bases from J, the junction kept 7 bases outside the gene matches. The germline V gene encodes CDR1 SGHVS and CDR2 FNYEAQ. CDR3 sequence: CASSLSEGQGVTGELFF. The CDR3 DNA reads TGTGCCAGCAGCTTATCAGAGGGACAGGGGGTTACCGGGGAGCTGTTTTTT. The whole variable domain, filled in from reference TRBV7-6 and TRBJ2-2, reads GAGVSQSPRYKVTKRGQDVALRCDPISGHVSLYWYRQALGQGPEFLTYFNYEAQQDKSGLPNDRFSAERPEGSISTLTIQRTEQRDSAMYRCASSLSEGQGVTGELFFGEGSRLTVL.

This sequence joins TRBV18 and TRBJ1-4; D unresolved. V was trimmed by 4 bases and J by 3 bases, leaving 6 bases between them. Germline V CDR1 and CDR2: KGHSH, LQKENI. The CDR3 loop spans 13 amino acids. CDR3: CASSLLANEKLFF. CDR3 DNA: TGTGCCAGCTCACTTCTTGCTAATGAAAAACTGTTTTTT.

A single count supports this clone. One end of the junction varies from germline; a read error may be responsible. J is TRBJ1-2 and V is TRBV28, with a tentative D call TRBD1 (5 bases). The germline gives CDR1 MDHEN, CDR2 SYDVKM. The CDR3 has 14 residues. The CDR3 DNA is TGTGCCAGCAGGTTATCCGGGACTGACTATGGCTACACCTTC. Encoded protein: CASRLSGTDYGYTF.

V usage is TRBV6-6 and J usage is TRBJ1-3, with D uncertain. Trimming took 2 bases from V and 2 from J, leaving 10 bases between them. Germline V gene data show CDR1 as MNHNY and CDR2 as SVGAGI (reference sequence). This CDR3 has 15 residues. CDR3 DNA sequence: TGTGCCAGCAGTTACCAGGCACAAACTGGAAACACCATATATTTT. It yields the protein CASSYQAQTGNTIYF.

The chain is built from TRBV4-1 and TRBJ1-3; no reliable D call. Germline CDR1 MGHRA, CDR2 YSYEKL. V shed 4 bases and J shed 6 bases, with 13 bases lying between them. The CDR3 has 14 amino acids. The CDR3 region has the DNA TGCGCCAGCAGCCGCGGGGTTGAGCAAAACACCATATATTTT. Its protein product is CASSRGVEQNTIYF.

The CDR3: CASSKEDRVKYEQYF. As DNA, the CDR3 is TGTGCCAGCAGCAAAGAGGACAGGGTAAAGTACGAGCAGTACTTC. This chain uses TRBV21-1 with TRBJ2-7; the tabulated D call, TRBD1, remains unverified against the DNA. TRBV21-1 is shown as a pseudogene. The CDR3 is 15 residues long.

V and J are TRBV12-3 or TRBV12-4 and TRBJ1-1, with D uncertain. The V end lost 7 bases, the J end lost 4 bases, and 13 bases lay between the germline ends. The CDR3 is made up of 13 amino acids. In nucleotides, the CDR3 is TGTGCCAGCACCCGGAGCGGCGGCACTGAAGCTTTCTTT. Translation: CASTRSGGTEAFF.

Turning to this clone: The junction departs from the called germline gene at one end, perhaps through a read error. The V and J genes are TRBV2 and TRBJ2-3, with 8 bases that match TRBD2. The CDR3 contains 14 residues. From germline, CDR1 is SNHLY and CDR2 FYNNEI. CDR3 sequence: CASSDWTSTDTQYF. CDR3 DNA sequence: TGTGCCAGCAGTGACTGGACTAGCACTGATACGCAGTATTTT.

This rearrangement joins TRBV6-5 to TRBJ2-5; possible D gene TRBD2, 5 bases. The germline V and J ends were trimmed by 7 bases and 5 bases, with 11 bases remaining between them. Germline V lookup: CDR1 MNHEY, CDR2 SVGAGI. This CDR3 comprises 12 residues. DNA of the CDR3: TGTGCCAGCACGAGAAGCGGCGAGACCCAGTACTTC. Its translation: CASTRSGETQYF.

The V gene is TRBV28, the J gene TRBJ2-7, with D perhaps TRBD2 (5 bases). Trimming took 9 bases from V and 2 from J, leaving 17 bases between them. Germline V CDR1 and CDR2: MDHEN, SYDVKM. This CDR3 region has 14 residues. This CDR3 reads CASRQIGLTYEQYF. CDR3 DNA: TGTGCCAGTCGTCAAATAGGACTGACCTACGAGCAGTACTTC. Variable domain in full (rest from reference TRBV28 and TRBJ2-7): DVKVTQSSRYLVKRTGEKVFLECVQDMDHENMFWYRQDPGLGLRLIYFSYDVKMKEKGDIPEGYSVSREKKERFSLILESASTNQTSMYLCASRQIGLTYEQYFGPGTRLTVT.

The chain links TRBV4-2 to TRBJ2-3, with TRBD2 identical over 10 bases. The V gene's germline CDR1 is LGHNA and CDR2 YNFKEQ. V was clipped by 4 bases and J by 1 base; unmatched bases: 8. The CDR3 is made up of 17 amino acids. CDR3 in amino acids: CASSPTSGVKRTDTQYF. The CDR3 DNA is TGTGCCAGCAGCCCAACTAGCGGGGTGAAACGCACAGATACGCAGTATTTT.

This chain joins TRBV4-1 and TRBJ2-1, with 11 bases lining up with TRBD1. The germline V gene has CDR1 MGHRA and CDR2 YSYEKL. Trimming took 4 bases from V and 9 from J; bases not matched to a gene: 8. The CDR3 totals 15 residues. The CDR3 here is CASSPLGQGVREQFF. In DNA, the CDR3 is TGCGCCAGCAGCCCGCTGGGACAGGGGGTACGTGAGCAGTTCTTC.

The chain links TRBV18 to TRBJ1-1; 8 bases line up with TRBD1. Germline V gives CDR1 KGHSH, CDR2 LQKENI. V trimming: 3 bases; J trimming: 1 base; junction bases outside the gene matches: 7. The CDR3 totals 16 residues. CDR3 DNA sequence: TGTGCCAGCTCACCGTCGACCGGGACAGGGAACACTGAAGCTTTCTTT. Amino acid sequence: CASSPSTGTGNTEAFF.

The V and J genes are TRBV6-6 and TRBJ2-7, with unresolved D. The CDR3 covers 11 residues. Germline V lookup: CDR1 MNHNY, CDR2 SVGAGI (reference sequence). Trimming took 4 bases from V and 4 from J, leaving 5 bases between them. The chain's CDR3 is CASSLYYEQYF. The CDR3 DNA reads TGTGCCAGCAGTTTATATTACGAGCAGTACTTC.

This sequence joins TRBV11-2 and TRBJ2-5; 12 bases map to TRBD2. This CDR3 comprises 17 residues. V was clipped by 1 base and J by 5 bases; unmatched bases: 8. Germline V gene sequence: CDR1 SGHAT, CDR2 FQNNGV. The CDR3 here is CASSLARLAGVSETQYF. The DNA for the CDR3 is TGTGCCAGCAGCTTAGCCCGACTAGCGGGAGTTTCTGAGACCCAGTACTTC.

V is TRBV5-1 and J is TRBJ1-1, with D possibly being TRBD1 (6 bases). CDR3 size: 13 residues. The V gene's germline CDR1 is SGHRS and CDR2 YFSETQ. Trimming left V 4 bases short and J 4 bases short, with 11 bases between. CDR3 sequence: CASSPQGGTEAFF. CDR3 nucleotides: TGCGCCAGCAGCCCCCAAGGGGGCACTGAAGCTTTCTTT.

J is TRBJ1-1 and V is TRBV5-5, with TRBD1 identical over 8 bases. Germline CDR1 is SGHKS and CDR2 is YYEKEE (reference sequence). The CDR3 extends over 17 amino acids. V gave up 0 bases and J gave up 0 bases; unmatched junction bases: 7. The CDR3 reads CASSLAGQVTMNTEAFF. The CDR3 DNA follows: TGTGCCAGCAGCTTGGCGGGACAGGTGACCATGAACACTGAAGCTTTCTTT.

The rearrangement joins TRBV7-9 to TRBJ2-7; 8 bases agree with TRBD2. Germline lookup yields CDR1 SEHNR and CDR2 FQNEAQ (reference sequence). The CDR3 spans 15 residues. V gave up 1 base and J gave up 6 bases; unmatched junction bases: 8. The CDR3 loop is CASSLDREGPSEQYF. The CDR3, as DNA: TGTGCCAGCAGCTTAGACCGGGAGGGCCCTAGCGAGCAGTACTTC.

DNA of the CDR3: TGTGCCAGCAGCGTAGACGGAGGATCACCCCTCCACTTT. It encodes CASSVDGGSPLHF. The chain uses TRBV9 and TRBJ1-6, with D uncertain. The CDR3 has 13 residues. V lost 0 bases and J lost 10, with 8 bases in between. CDR1 is SGDLS, CDR2 YYNGEE, per germline. The whole variable domain, filled in from reference TRBV9 and TRBJ1-6, reads DSGVTQTPKHLITATGQRVTLRCSPRSGDLSVYWYQQSLDQGLQFLIQYYNGEERAKGNILERFSAQQFPDLHSELNLSSLELGDSALYFCASSVDGGSPLHFGNGTRLTVT.